A selection of T cell receptor beta chains follows, all from one sample in a study of OX40 agonist ivuxolimab in advanced cancers. The method was immunoSEQ multiplex PCR; TCRdb's version includes in-frame clones alone and lacks a portion of them. This sample yields fewer than 15,000 clones, of which about 73% are seen a single time; around 40% belongs to the top ten. Sequencing used CD4+ or CD8+ T cells sorted from blood, obtained in a trial of the OX40 agonist ivuxolimab. All receptors derive from an adult with an advanced solid tumor such as melanoma, head and neck, liver or kidney cancer. Both conserved end residues are part of each CDR3. The order of the fields is J gene, V gene, CDR3 protein.

TRBJ2-3,TRBV7-9,CASSLWASTDTQYF
TRBJ2-7,TRBV5-8,CASSLERDRSRNEQYF
TRBJ2-7,TRBV5-1,CASSLSSGTYEQYF
TRBJ2-7,TRBV5-1,CASSSGQGLYEQYF
TRBJ2-1,TRBV6-1,CASSEAWGPYNEQFF
TRBJ2-7,TRBV11-2,CASSLEATYEQYF
TRBJ2-2,TRBV5-4,CASSFRSNTGELFF
TRBJ2-7,TRBV6-1,CASSEKGEGEQYF
TRBJ2-1,TRBV28,CASSWKGSGDNEQFF
TRBJ1-1,TRBV6-1,CASEVGPYGTFF
TRBJ2-7,TRBV5-8,CASSWRGYSYEQYF
TRBJ2-2,TRBV11-2,CASSFVANTGELFF
TRBJ2-1,TRBV13,CASSPGRASGNEQFF
TRBJ1-2,TRBV27,CASSLSVGGYDYTF